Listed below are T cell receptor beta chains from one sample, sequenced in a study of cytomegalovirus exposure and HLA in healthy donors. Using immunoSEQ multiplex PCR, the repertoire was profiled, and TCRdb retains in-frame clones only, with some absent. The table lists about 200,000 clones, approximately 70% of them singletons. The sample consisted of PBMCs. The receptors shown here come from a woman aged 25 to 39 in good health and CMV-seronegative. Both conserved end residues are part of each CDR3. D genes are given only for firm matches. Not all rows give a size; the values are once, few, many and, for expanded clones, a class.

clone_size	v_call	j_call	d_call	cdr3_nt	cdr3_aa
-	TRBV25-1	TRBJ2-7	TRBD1	TGTGCCAGCAGCGGCCGGGACAGGGGAAGGGAGCAGTACTTC	CASSGRDRGREQYF
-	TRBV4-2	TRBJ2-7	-	TGTGCCAGCAGCCAACTCTCCGGTTTTTCCTCCTACGAGCAGTACTTC	CASSQLSGFSSYEQYF
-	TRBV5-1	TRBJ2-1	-	TGCGCCAGCACCACCCCGGGGATCCATCTCAATGAGCAGTTCTTC	CASTTPGIHLNEQFF
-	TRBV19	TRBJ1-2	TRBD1	TGTGCCAGTAGTATGAGACAGGGACAGCCCCTCCTTTATGGCTACACCTTC	CASSMRQGQPLLYGYTF
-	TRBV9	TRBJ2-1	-	TGTGCCAGCAGCTCCTTAAATGAGCAGTTCTTC	CASSSLNEQFF
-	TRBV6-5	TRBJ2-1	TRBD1	TGTGCCAGCAGAGGGGACAGGGTCGACAATGAGCAGTTCTTC	CASRGDRVDNEQFF
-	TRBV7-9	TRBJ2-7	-	TGTGCCAGCAGCTCGGGACTGAACTACGAGCAGTACTTC	CASSSGLNYEQYF
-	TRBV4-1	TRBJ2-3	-	TGCGCCAGCAGCCAAGATTTAGGGAGCGCAGATACGCAGTATTTT	CASSQDLGSADTQYF
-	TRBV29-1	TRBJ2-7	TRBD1	TGCAGCGTTGATGCAGGGGGCTACGAGCAGTACTTC	CSVDAGGYEQYF
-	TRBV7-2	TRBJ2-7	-	TGTGCCAGCAGCCCTGTGGCCCACACCTACGAGCAGTACTTC	CASSPVAHTYEQYF
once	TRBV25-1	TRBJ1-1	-	TGTGCCAGCAGTGAGTGGAGAAACACTGAAGCTTTCTTT	CASSEWRNTEAFF
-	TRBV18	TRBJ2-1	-	TGTGCCAGCTCGTCCCAGGGGTCCCACAATGAGCAGTTCTTC	CASSSQGSHNEQFF
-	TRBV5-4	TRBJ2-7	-	TGTGCCAGCAGCCGAACTAGCTCCTTTAGCTCCTACGAGCAGTACTTC	CASSRTSSFSSYEQYF